The following is a T cell receptor (beta chain) sequence with its context. Its binding antigen is unknown. A junction end diverges from the germline sequence, so it may reflect a read error. The cohort comprised some 680 healthy bone marrow donors. At the time of sampling, all cohort members were nominally healthy, though unrecorded immune exposures were likely present. The donor tested CMV seropositive and was one of the 289 seropositive cohort members. A peripheral blood sample was provided by each donor, and peripheral blood mononuclear cells were used for TCR beta sequencing. The Qiagen DNeasy Blood Extraction Kit was used to extract genomic DNA from the blood cell samples. The sample originates from a study of cytomegalovirus exposure and HLA in healthy donors (dated by TCRdb to the late 2010s). General notes on the study: An earlier analysis of more than 550 of the donors reported approximately 260 Gb of sequence data and some 110 million unique TCR beta sequences obtained from about 200 million T cells. In a later genetic analysis, genome-wide SNP genotypes for about three fifths of the roughly 670 donors were used, and that subset was treated as a discovery cohort. The study aimed to test whether cataloging public T cell receptors could reveal signatures of past pathogen exposure. Of the 300 to 500 genotyped donors, 80% to 90% were placed in the genetic ancestry cluster associated with self-reported Caucasian donors. In a later analysis, previously published TCR beta repertoires from several hundred donors were re-analyzed and high-resolution HLA genotyping was added so that TCR occurrence patterns could be studied. An early release covering approximately 600 HLA-typed donors comprised about 300 gigabases of sequencing data and about 90 million unique TCR sequences. Besides the first cohort of around 670 subjects, a separate validation cohort made up of around 120 different subjects was used. Because of strong linkage in the cohort, roughly five DR-DQ haplotypes were treated as single units for association and clustering. Every repertoire in the discovery cohort had been generated on one and the same sequencing platform. To predict cytomegalovirus infection status, the study combined high-throughput TCR immunosequencing, statistical association of individual TCRs with disease status, and machine learning. Alongside the repertoire data, information on donor age, sex, ethnicity and CMV serostatus was compiled. Rather than using new phenotypic data, the later analysis identified candidate immune exposures from TCR beta sequences and from how often those sequences occurred across donors. Typing coverage varied by locus: about 629-630 donors for A, B, C, DRB1 and DQB1; approximately 500 for DQA1; about 570 for DPA1; around 450 for DPB1. An earlier analysis of approximately 630 of the donors applied high-throughput TCR beta sequencing to assess whether each TCR beta V gene segment acted as functional or pseudogenic. The T cell repertoires of around 730 subjects were profiled by immunosequencing and related to cytomegalovirus serostatus. Across around 400 genotyped donors of the cohort, an average of roughly 250,000 unique TCR beta nucleotide sequences per donor were sequenced, and approximately 19% of those sequences were non-productive. Class I and class II HLA loci were covered by the typing at four-digit resolution. General conclusions and limits of the study: Linkage disequilibrium might explain the correlated functional status among segregating V segments, but an unknown experimental factor could not be excluded. A further reported finding was that TCR beta sequences accurately predicted the HLA-A and HLA-B alleles for most subjects in the first cohort. A later analysis reported that several top co-occurrence clusters appeared linked to parvovirus B19, influenza, CMV and Epstein-Barr virus. The classifier was reported to diagnose cytomegalovirus status with high specificity and sensitivity in both the original cohort and the validation cohort. Immune exposure information for the cohort was limited to CMV serostatus. According to the authors, the approach could potentially be generalized to other disease states and immunological phenotypes. Broadly in line with IMGT annotations, most TCR beta V segments showed up in productive rearrangements about 87% or about 30% of the time in an earlier analysis of approximately 640 of the donors. Because HLA typing was missing for some donors at each locus, association tests included only the typed subset. A later analysis found that TCR association rates varied across HLA loci, with DRB1 alleles showing the most associated TCRs and HLA-C alleles the fewest. Because counts were too low, seventeen rarely observed V segments, including chromosome 9 orphons, were excluded from the earlier analysis of several hundred of the donors. The 87-base-pair reads could not distinguish some IMGT-functional V segments, including TRBV6-2 and TRBV6-3, so those segments were excluded. Most TCR sequences were seen in very few donors, while some public TCRs were found in many individuals. In a later analysis, some 18,000 TCR beta sequences were associated with specific HLA alleles at a false discovery rate of 0.05. Presence/absence analyses assumed roughly uniform sequencing depth across donors, an assumption that may not hold. Three of the identified cytomegalovirus-associated TCR beta chains were confirmed in vitro to be specific for cytomegalovirus antigens. When HLA alleles, especially DR and DQ, strongly co-occurred, attributing TCR associations to individual alleles was difficult. Compared with the 666-donor mean, donors in an Asian-associated ancestry cluster had fewer N-insertions in productive TCRs, according to a later genetic analysis. In a later analysis, HLA-associated TCR beta chains showed more clonal expansion and lower generation probabilities than non-associated chains that were equally common. The study gave a list of over 150 TCR beta chains associated with cytomegalovirus. The cohort was sequenced for TCR beta chains only, and without alpha or paired-chain data the features that could be detected were limited. Most CMV-associated TCR beta chains appeared to be HLA-restricted in a later analysis, and the HLA associations seemed to be driven largely by CMV exposure. A cluster of highly shared sequence variants was judged likely to be a technical artifact of the sequencing pipeline. In a later genetic analysis, a missense DCLRE1C variant was associated with V-gene and J-gene trimming of TCR beta chains, and the association was replicated in an independent cohort.

The library was generated by the immunoSEQ multiplex PCR assay. For the multiplex PCR, a mixture combining 60 forward primers for TCR Vbeta segments and 13 reverse primers for TCR Jbeta segments was used. Amplification of the CDR3 region of rearranged TCR beta genes was performed with a multiplex PCR assay on genomic DNA. On the Illumina HiSeq System, the amplified TCR beta libraries were sequenced as 87-base-pair reads. The authors' pipeline ran thus. A later analysis counted tens of millions of unique TCR beta chains across the 650 to 800 repertoires, and 9.5 million to 11 million of these chains were shared by at least two donors. A nearest-neighbor algorithm error-corrected the raw reads and collapsed the reads into unique sequences, merging closely related sequences to remove PCR and sequencing errors. Alignment of CDR3 sequences to IMGT reference sequences was used to assign V, D and J gene segments. For a sequence to be retained, a match of at least six nucleotides was required to both a V gene segment and a J gene segment. A rearrangement was called productive if the CDR3 had no stop codons and remained in frame with V and J, and every other rearrangement was called non-productive. CDR3 was defined by IMGT convention, running from the second conserved V-encoded cysteine to the conserved J-encoded phenylalanine. The earlier analysis of 587 of the donors excluded sequences that lacked an unambiguous match to a single V gene segment. An earlier analysis of under 750 of the donors called V segments functional above 56.7% productive rearrangements and segregating when the between-donor standard deviation exceeded 5%. A statistical classification framework was developed to diagnose cytomegalovirus status using the catalog of TCR beta chain sequences. V and J gene assignment, in a later analysis, came from comparing TCR nucleotide sequences with IMGT/GENE-DB human TR gene sequences. A later analysis assigned CDR3 sequences and most-parsimonious VDJ recombination scenarios with the TCRdist pipeline. In a later analysis, every TCR beta chain was defined by the combination of its CDR3 amino acid sequence and its V-gene family, and reads without a unique V-gene family were dropped. As a way to deal with suspected cross-contamination and a sequencing artifact, a later analysis dropped over 550 nucleotide sequences that were highly shared and had low generation probability. In a later analysis, a clonal expansion index was calculated for each public chain from normalized within-repertoire ranks of inferred template counts. In a later analysis, generation probabilities were computed using a VDJ recombination model fitted to out-of-frame rearrangements, and the results were checked against IGoR. In a later analysis, hypergeometric tests were used to score TCR-TCR, TCR-HLA and TCR-CMV co-occurrence, with a repertoire-size bias correction applied to TCR pairs. A later analysis estimated false discovery rates by permuting HLA or CMV assignments 20 times. In a later analysis, co-occurring TCRs were grouped using DBSCAN, and TCRdist sequence similarity was added for clustering within HLA-allele-positive subsets. Repertoires with fewer than 30,000 or more than 120,000 public chains were left out of co-occurrence clustering, as were about five repertoires with anomalous nucleotide sharing. TCRdb provides this immuneACCESS table in a form limited to in-frame rearrangements. Some clones are lacking; in checked studies, under half of them reflect an unresolved V gene, and why the rest are absent is not known. From that table come the V and J calls and clone size; the DNA was used to work out D and trimming. The sample profile shows around 67,000 clones; 80% to 90% of them were found once. In total, the top ten clones hold about 12% of the sample.

The CDR3 covers 14 residues, taking in both the cysteine and the phenylalanine. The retained sequence is limited to the CDR3, 42 bases, with the frame set at the first base. CDR1 and CDR2 were assigned from the germline V gene (reference sequence) as SEHNR and FQNEAQ. The sample taken for sequencing was PBMCs. Recombination linked TRBV7-9 to TRBJ2-1, with a weak D call of TRBD2 (7 bases match). The receptor's source is a woman in her twenties or thirties in good health and CMV-seropositive. The nucleotides are TGTGCCAGCGGACAGAGGGACTACGACAATGAGCGGTTCTTC. This codes for CASGQRDYDNERFF. The entire variable domain, with the stretches around the CDR3 drawn from the reference TRBV7-9 and TRBJ2-1 proteins, is DTGVSQNPRHKITKRGQNVTFRCDPISEHNRLYWYRQTLGQGPEFLTYFQNEAQLEKSRLLSDRFSAERPKGSFSTLEIQRTEQGDSAMYLCASGQRDYDNERFFGPGTRLTVL.